Listed below are T cell receptor beta chains from one sample, sequenced in a study of blood T cell repertoires in COVID-19. Measured with immunoSEQ multiplex PCR; TCRdb has only the in-frame clones, and not every one. In the table there are fewer than 400,000 clones, around 85% of which are singletons. Sequencing used PBMCs or T cells enriched from blood (not recorded which). The receptors were gathered from a woman in her twenties or thirties who had been exposed to COVID-19. Both conserved end residues are part of each CDR3.

j_call	v_call	cdr3_aa
TRBJ1-2	TRBV19	CASSIAQQGGYGYTF
TRBJ1-1	TRBV5-4	CASSLARGVGVDTEAFF
TRBJ2-7	TRBV9	CASSVRSELAGRVREQYF
TRBJ2-7	TRBV19	CASSPSGLTYEQYF
TRBJ2-7	TRBV18	CASSPGTGSEQYF
TRBJ1-2	TRBV19	CASSIAGAGYTF
TRBJ2-1	TRBV29-1	CSVVGGYNEQFF
TRBJ2-3	TRBV5-1	CASSYSGTSGRSSDTQYF
TRBJ2-1	TRBV6-6	CASSRRVSPSGGPYNEQFF
TRBJ1-1	TRBV15	CATSINRGWTEAFF
TRBJ2-3	TRBV24-1	CATVSSGGSDTQYF
TRBJ2-7	TRBV2	CASTAGQGVTYEQYF
TRBJ1-4	TRBV4-3	CASSQEIGAANEKLFF
TRBJ2-7	TRBV24-1	CATSDRTGTGIYEQYF
TRBJ2-1	TRBV9	CASSVELAGTNNEQFF
TRBJ2-7	TRBV28	CASSIRDSYEQYF
TRBJ2-1	TRBV7-9	CASSPLTRLNNEQFF
TRBJ2-7	TRBV2	CASRVTGGLIYEQYF
TRBJ1-2	TRBV15	CATSRDPNQGHSNYGYTF